The source of this TCR beta chain is a study of T cells in Graves' hyperthyroidism and ophthalmopathy. About the research overall: Blood was drawn when the patient was first diagnosed and still untreated.

V was clipped by 0 bases and J by 3 bases; unmatched bases: 4. This CDR3 spans 16 amino acids. Germline V gives CDR1 MNHEY, CDR2 SMNVEV (reference sequence). PBMCs were obtained from about 9.9 ml fresh peripheral blood. This clonotype was recorded many times. The TCR beta CDR3 regions underwent amplification using RNA transcripts as the source. A set of HTBI primers served as the primers for a first-round RT-PCR of the TCR CDR3. TCRdb re-called the multiplex PCR reads with MiXCR, one entry per CDR3 protein. The table records 480,000 or so distinct CDR3 sequences, approximately 15% of them present only once.

The chain has TRBV27 and TRBJ2-1; TRBD2 matches 8 bases. The origin of this receptor is a woman under 30 with Graves' hyperthyroidism. Material for sequencing was blood. CDR3 nucleotides: TGTGCCAGCAGTTTATCGGCGGGAGGCTTCTACAATGAGCAGTTCTTC. Its translation: CASSLSAGGFYNEQFF.